A selection of T cell receptor beta chains follows, all from one sample in a study of identical twins. TCRdb itself ran the 5' RACE reads through MiXCR, one entry per CDR3 protein. Here the sample spans some 460,000 distinct CDR3 sequences, 14% being singletons. This same sample was also part of a study on yellow fever vaccine responses in identical twins.

The sample taken for sequencing was CD4+ T cells sorted from blood. These receptors were taken from a woman aged 18-30 years in good health. Each CDR3 is given with its conserved first and last residue. A D gene is named only where the DNA matches it firmly. Size is stated for part of the rows, as once, few or many counts, or as a class when the clone is expanded.

TRBV12-3/TRBV12-4	TRBJ2-2	NA	many	TGTGCCAGCAGTTTAAGGAGTCTAGACACCGGGGAGCTGTTTTTT	CASSLRSLDTGELFF
TRBV7-2	TRBJ2-1	TRBD2	few	TGTGCCAGCAGCTTTAGCGGGAGTGGCTACAATGAGCAGTTCTTC	CASSFSGSGYNEQFF
TRBV10-3	TRBJ2-7	NA	few	TGTGCCATCAGCGAATTGGGGGAGCAGTACTTC	CAISELGEQYF
TRBV7-2	TRBJ2-1	TRBD2	NA	TGTGCCAGCAGCTTAAGTAGCGGGAGTCCCTCCTACAATGAGCAGTTCTTC	CASSLSSGSPSYNEQFF
TRBV4-3	TRBJ2-5	NA	NA	TGCGCCAGCAGCCAAGATATGGGAGGCGGGGAGACCCAGTACTTC	CASSQDMGGGETQYF
TRBV15	TRBJ2-7	TRBD1	NA	TGTGCCACCAGCAGAGATCGTCAGGGGGTCGGCGAGCAGTACTTC	CATSRDRQGVGEQYF
TRBV5-1	TRBJ2-5	NA	few	TGCGCCAGCAGCTGGGGGGACCTCATCCAGGGAGAGACCCAGTACTTC	CASSWGDLIQGETQYF
TRBV4-2	TRBJ2-4	NA	NA	TGTGCCAGCAGCCCTGGACACCCAAACATTCAGTACTTC	CASSPGHPNIQYF
TRBV20-1	TRBJ2-3	NA	NA	TGCAGTGCTGTTGGGGGATCGGGCACAGATACGCTGTATTTT	CSAVGGSGTDTLYF
TRBV5-1	TRBJ2-7	NA	NA	TGCGCCAGCAGCTTTTCCGGGGACGCCTACGAGCAGTACTTC	CASSFSGDAYEQYF
TRBV20-1	TRBJ2-1	NA	many	TGCAGTGCTAGAGATACGGCGGGAAATTACAATGAGCAGTTCTTC	CSARDTAGNYNEQFF
TRBV4-2	TRBJ2-1	TRBD2	many	TGTGCCAGCAGCCGGGGCTCCGGAGCGGGATCGGGCGTATACAATGAGCAGTTCTTC	CASSRGSGAGSGVYNEQFF
TRBV20-1	TRBJ2-4	TRBD2	NA	TGCAGTGCTTCGGGGAAAGCGGGAGGTAAAAACATTCAGTACTTC	CSASGKAGGKNIQYF
TRBV7-9	TRBJ2-5	TRBD2	few	TGTGCCAGCAGCCCTCCGGGACTAGCGGGGCCGGTTTTC	CASSPPGLAGPVF
TRBV20-1	TRBJ2-1	TRBD2	NA	TGCAGTGCTAGAGTCTTTATCGGGACTAGCGGGATGGGCAATGAGCAGTTCTTC	CSARVFIGTSGMGNEQFF
TRBV6-5	TRBJ2-5	NA	few	TGTGCCAGCAGATCAATCATCGAGACCCAGTACTTC	CASRSIIETQYF
TRBV20-1	TRBJ2-1	TRBD2	few	TGCAGTGCTAGACTAGCGGGAGTGAGCAATGAGCAGTTCTTC	CSARLAGVSNEQFF
TRBV20-1	TRBJ2-5	NA	NA	TGCAGTGCTAACGTGGAGAACCAAGAGACCCAGTACTTC	CSANVENQETQYF
TRBV15	TRBJ2-2	NA	few	TGTGCCACCAGCAGGGGTGTGGCAGCGTCCAACACCGGGGAGCTGTTTTTT	CATSRGVAASNTGELFF
TRBV18	TRBJ2-7	TRBD1	NA	TGTGCCAGCTCACCAGCGACAGGGGAGTACGAGCAGTACTTC	CASSPATGEYEQYF
TRBV15	TRBJ2-7	TRBD2	few	TGTGCCACCAGCAGAGATCGACTAGCTCCCTACGAGCAGTACTTC	CATSRDRLAPYEQYF
TRBV29-1	TRBJ2-3	NA	NA	TGCAGCGTCGCCAGACAGCTCACAGATACGCAGTATTTT	CSVARQLTDTQYF
TRBV6-5	TRBJ2-6	NA	few	TGTGCCAGCAGTTACTCGATTCCAGGGAGCTCTGGGGCCAACGTCCTGACTTTC	CASSYSIPGSSGANVLTF
TRBV5-1	TRBJ2-2	TRBD2	NA	TGCGCCAGCAGCTTACAAGGGACTAGCCTCTCCGGGGAGCTGTTTTTT	CASSLQGTSLSGELFF
TRBV28	TRBJ2-1	NA	NA	TGTGCCAGCAGTGGCTCGCTTAATGAGCAGTTCTTC	CASSGSLNEQFF
TRBV7-9	TRBJ2-1	NA	once	TGTGCCAGCAGCTCTACTAGCTCCCTCGGCAATGAGCAGTTCTTC	CASSSTSSLGNEQFF
TRBV11-2	TRBJ2-3	NA	NA	TGTGCCAGCAGCTTAGGTGGCAGGGAAATAGATACGCAGTATTTT	CASSLGGREIDTQYF
TRBV4-1	TRBJ2-7	TRBD2	NA	TGCGCCAGCAGCCGTTACGGACTAGCGGGAAGCTCCTACGAGCAGTACTTC	CASSRYGLAGSSYEQYF
TRBV4-3	TRBJ2-3	TRBD2	NA	TGCGCCAGCAGCCGCGGACTAGCGGAAGCTGGCACAGATACGCAGTATTTT	CASSRGLAEAGTDTQYF
TRBV6-2/TRBV6-3	TRBJ2-7	TRBD2	NA	TGTGCCAGCAGTTTAACGCGGGAGTCCTCCGAGCAGTACTTC	CASSLTRESSEQYF
TRBV3-1	TRBJ1-6	NA	NA	TGTGCCAGCAGCCAAGGACCCCCTTCACCCCTCCACTTT	CASSQGPPSPLHF
TRBV25-1	TRBJ2-3	TRBD1	few	TGTGCCAGCAGCTGGACAGGGACGCCAACAGATACGCAGTATTTT	CASSWTGTPTDTQYF
TRBV6-5	TRBJ2-7	NA	few	TGTGCCAGCAGTTACTCGAGTAGGGGGGGGAACGAGCAGTACTTC	CASSYSSRGGNEQYF
TRBV5-1	TRBJ2-7	NA	NA	TGCGCCAGCCACAGCCCGGGGACTGTTACCTACGAGCAGTACTTC	CASHSPGTVTYEQYF
TRBV28	TRBJ2-2	NA	few	TGTGCCAGCAGTTTGTCAACCTCGGGGAGCGGGGAGCTGTTTTTT	CASSLSTSGSGELFF
TRBV5-1	TRBJ2-7	TRBD2	NA	TGCGCCAGCAGCTGGGGGGGATTCAGGAATGAGCAGTACTTC	CASSWGGFRNEQYF
TRBV4-2	TRBJ2-4	TRBD2	NA	TGTGCCAGCAGCCAAGATACTAGCGGGGGGACCATTCAGTACTTC	CASSQDTSGGTIQYF
TRBV20-1	TRBJ2-3	TRBD2	few	TGCAGTGTTGCGCTAGCGGGGGTCAATACGCAGTATTTT	CSVALAGVNTQYF
TRBV6-5	TRBJ2-1	NA	few	TGTGCCAGCAGTTACACCACCTTGGGGAATGAGCAGTTCTTC	CASSYTTLGNEQFF
TRBV2	TRBJ2-1	NA	few	TGTGCCAGCAGTCCTGGTCATAGCTCCTACAATGAGCAGTTCTTC	CASSPGHSSYNEQFF
TRBV6-5	TRBJ1-2	NA	few	TGTGCCAGCAGCCACCCGGGCGGAGGCTACACCTTC	CASSHPGGGYTF
TRBV20-1	TRBJ2-4	TRBD1	NA	TGCAGTGCTTGCCCGGACAGGGAGCTAGCCAAAAACATTCAGTACTTC	CSACPDRELAKNIQYF
TRBV5-1	TRBJ2-2	NA	few	TGCGCCAGCAGCTTGGATGGGGGCGCGAACACCGGGGAGCTGTTTTTT	CASSLDGGANTGELFF
TRBV5-1	TRBJ2-3	TRBD2	few	TGCGCCAGCGCTGTAGCGGGGGCTGAGGATACGCAGTATTTT	CASAVAGAEDTQYF